The sequence of this TCR beta chain was determined in a study of a mutant IDH1 vaccine in newly diagnosed glioma. Study-wide background: Treated patients had a mean age of about 44 years and a sex split that was roughly 60% male and 37.5% female. Prior therapy was radiotherapy, temozolomide, or both; most received both.

Germline V gene data show CDR1 as SGHVS and CDR2 as FQNEAQ. The CDR3 is 11 amino acids. This sample's time point: baseline, week 1 (first vaccination visit). Treatment described: pre-vaccination baseline after standard-of-care therapy. Each tumor in the donors was a new WHO grade 3 or 4 astrocytoma, IDH1-mutant and ATRX-lost. Overall study results and limits: Pseudoprogression showed no apparent link to changes in top peripheral T cell clonotypes.

TCRdb keeps only in-frame clones here, not all; method: immunoSEQ multiplex PCR. The data hold some 68,000 clones, with 79% observed a single time. Concerning this clone itself: No antigen is known for it. One end of the junction varies from germline; a read error may be responsible.

The sequences come from PBMCs, collected from a glioma patient treated with radiotherapy, temozolomide or both. The sequence derives from a man aged 45-60 years with glioma. This chain links TRBV7-8 with TRBJ2-1; no clear D gene. The CDR3: CASSSNNEQFF. Here the CDR3 DNA reads TGTGCCAGCAGCTCCAACAATGAGCAGTTCTTC.